Presented here are 13 T cell receptor beta chains from one specimen sequenced in a study of neurological immune-mediated disorders. Regarding time point: longitudinal time-point 2. TCRdb called the 5' RACE reads again in MiXCR, with one record for every CDR3 protein. The data contain about 49,000 distinct CDR3 sequences, about an eighth of them singletons. The source material was PBMCs. The receptors come from a male donor with HTLV-1-associated myelopathy (HAM/TSP).

This clonotype was seen at least ten times. This sequence joins TRBV7-2 and TRBJ1-6; D is ambiguous. The CDR3 loop spans 16 amino acids. CDR1 SGHTA and CDR2 FQGNSA come from the germline V gene. V was cut by 2 bases and J by 0 bases, with 8 bases left in between. For the CDR3, the DNA is TGTGCCAGCAGCTTATCATTCGGCTCCTATAATTCACCCCTCCACTTT. Encoded protein: CASSLSFGSYNSPLHF.

This clonotype was seen repeatedly, ten times or more. This chain joins TRBV28 and TRBJ2-2, with no clear D. Per the germline V gene, CDR1 is MDHEN and CDR2 is SYDVKM. CDR3 size: 13 residues. Trimming took off 6 bases at V and 7 bases at J, with 12 bases between the two ends. The CDR3 reads CASRRSNIGELFF. DNA of the CDR3: TGTGCCAGCAGACGCTCGAATATCGGGGAGCTGTTTTTT.

This clonotype appeared many times. This chain links TRBV6-6 with TRBJ2-7; TRBD1 agrees at 7 bases. V lost 0 bases, J lost 13 bases, and 12 bases stayed unmatched. There are 14 residues in the CDR3. CDR1 is MNHNY and CDR2 is SVGAGI in the germline V gene (reference sequence). DNA for the CDR3: TGTGCCAGCAGTTACTCGTCGACAGGGCCTGTCCCCTACTTC. This encodes CASSYSSTGPVPYF.

This clonotype was counted ten times or more. The chain couples TRBV20-1 to TRBJ2-2, with 14 positions matching TRBD2. V lost 0 bases and J lost 4; bases outside the gene matches: 7. The length of the CDR3 is 18 residues. Germline CDR1 reads DFQATT; CDR2 reads SNEGSKA (reference sequence). CDR3 sequence (DNA): TGCAGTGCTAGAGATCGACTAGCGGGGGGGCCAGGCACCGGGGAGCTGTTTTTT. Amino acids: CSARDRLAGGPGTGELFF.

This clonotype was counted only a few times. J is TRBJ1-2 and V is TRBV7-3; 9 nucleotides agree with TRBD1. The V gene end was trimmed by 5 bases and the J gene end by 8 bases; junction bases not matched to a gene: 9. Germline V gene data show CDR1 as SGHTA and CDR2 as FQGTGA. The CDR3 consists of 14 residues. The CDR3 DNA reads TGTGCCAGCAGCCGCACCCGGACAGGGGACGGCTACACCTTC. It specifies CASSRTRTGDGYTF.

This clonotype was seen repeatedly, ten times or more. This chain joins TRBV5-6 and TRBJ2-7, with D unclear. V was clipped by 1 base and J by 0 bases, with 14 bases between them. CDR3 length: 16 amino acids. From germline, CDR1 is SGHDT and CDR2 YYEEEE. The CDR3 protein is CASSLWGLQSSYEQYF. The CDR3 nucleotides are TGTGCCAGCAGCTTGTGGGGATTACAGAGCTCCTACGAGCAGTACTTC.

This clonotype was counted ten times or more. The rearrangement joins TRBV20-1 to TRBJ2-3, with a weak D call TRBD2 (5 bases). This CDR3 is 14 amino acids long. V was shortened by 6 bases and J by 3 bases, with 16 bases between the two germline ends. The V gene's germline CDR1 is DFQATT and CDR2 SNEGSKA (reference sequence). The CDR3 loop reads CSANGRSGTDTQYF. CDR3 DNA: TGCAGTGCCAACGGCCGGTCGGGGACAGATACGCAGTATTTT.

At least ten counts were recorded for this clonotype. The V and J genes are TRBV28 and TRBJ2-3, with TRBD2 matching over 7 bases. The CDR3 is 15 amino acids. Germline trimming cut 7 bases from V and 2 bases from J; bases unmatched to any gene: 9. Germline-derived CDR1 and CDR2 are MDHEN and SYDVKM. The CDR3 nucleotides are TGTGCCAGCATTGCGGGAGCCTACCACACAGATACGCAGTATTTT. It yields the protein CASIAGAYHTDTQYF.

This clonotype was detected many times. The chain employs TRBV5-1 and TRBJ2-7, with 7 bases identical to TRBD1. Germline CDR1 is SGHRS and CDR2 is YFSETQ. J lost 6 bases, V lost 1 base, and 4 bases had no gene match. The CDR3 is made up of 13 amino acids. The CDR3 sequence: CASSLQGVGEQYF. CDR3 coding DNA: TGCGCCAGCAGCTTGCAGGGGGTCGGCGAGCAGTACTTC. The full variable domain, completed using reference TRBV5-1 and TRBJ2-7, is KAGVTQTPRYLIKTRGQQVTLSCSPISGHRSVSWYQQTPGQGLQFLFEYFSETQRNKGNFPGRFSGRQFSNSRSEMNVSTLELGDSALYLCASSLQGVGEQYFGPGTRLTVT.

This clonotype was observed many times. This rearrangement joins TRBV28 to TRBJ2-7, with 7 bases identical to TRBD1. This CDR3 is 14 amino acids long. The V segment lost 6 bases and the J segment 6 bases; nucleotides outside the gene matches: 11. The V gene's germline CDR1 is MDHEN and CDR2 SYDVKM. The CDR3 spells CASSSGQAPAEQYF. The CDR3 coding sequence is TGTGCCAGCAGCTCCGGACAGGCTCCGGCCGAGCAGTACTTC. The full variable domain, completed using reference TRBV28 and TRBJ2-7, is DVKVTQSSRYLVKRTGEKVFLECVQDMDHENMFWYRQDPGLGLRLIYFSYDVKMKEKGDIPEGYSVSREKKERFSLILESASTNQTSMYLCASSSGQAPAEQYFGPGTRLTVT.

This clonotype was counted ten times or more. The chain combines TRBV7-6 with TRBJ1-6; 8 bases align to TRBD1. The CDR3 loop spans 15 amino acids. Germline V gene lookup returns CDR1 SGHVS and CDR2 FNYEAQ. Unmatched junction bases numbered 5, after V lost 4 bases and J lost 6 bases. CDR3 region: CASSYETGVNSPLHF. The CDR3, as DNA: TGTGCCAGCAGCTATGAGACAGGGGTTAATTCACCCCTCCACTTT. The entire variable domain, with the rest obtained from reference TRBV7-6 and TRBJ1-6, is as follows: GAGVSQSPRYKVTKRGQDVALRCDPISGHVSLYWYRQALGQGPEFLTYFNYEAQQDKSGLPNDRFSAERPEGSISTLTIQRTEQRDSAMYRCASSYETGVNSPLHFGNGTRLTVT.

This rearrangement joins TRBV5-1 to TRBJ1-6, with D tentatively TRBD1 (6 bases). Germline CDR1 reads SGHRS; CDR2 reads YFSETQ. The CDR3 length is 13 residues. V was pared by 0 bases and J by 17 bases, with 15 bases between. Here the CDR3 reads CASSLEGGIRFHF. Written as DNA, the CDR3 is TGCGCCAGCAGCTTGGAGGGGGGAATCAGGTTCCACTTT. The entire variable domain, with the rest obtained from reference TRBV5-1 and TRBJ1-6, is as follows: KAGVTQTPRYLIKTRGQQVTLSCSPISGHRSVSWYQQTPGQGLQFLFEYFSETQRNKGNFPGRFSGRQFSNSRSEMNVSTLELGDSALYLCASSLEGGIRFHFGNGTRLTVT.

In its sample, this clonotype was seen many times. This chain connects TRBV12-3 or TRBV12-4 to TRBJ2-2, with TRBD1 matching over 10 bases. V lost 8 bases and J lost 4; bases outside the gene matches: 7. The CDR3 contains 15 residues. CDR3: CASRPGQGFTGELFF. In DNA form, the CDR3 reads TGTGCCAGCCGACCGGGACAGGGGTTCACCGGGGAGCTGTTTTTT.